This T cell receptor beta chain appears in the sequencing data of a study of T cell responses to AZD1222 COVID-19 vaccine. Study results and limitations: Seropositivity was recorded at baseline in only a handful of AZD1222 recipients. Nearly half of unique spike-specific TCRs reportedly avoided B.1.351 and B.1.1.7 mutated regions.

Worth noting for this clone: Antigen unknown.

Method: immunoSEQ multiplex PCR; TCRdb's copy keeps in-frame clones and lacks some. The data show fewer than 120,000 clones, 85% to 95% seen once. This TCR derives from an adult in good health. Source: peripheral blood, taken on day 0 of AZD1222 vaccination.

Here the CDR3 DNA reads TGTGCCAGCAGTTTTAAGGACAGGACGGTCTACGAGCAGTACTTC. Amino acid sequence: CASSFKDRTVYEQYF. The chain employs TRBV6-2 or TRBV6-3 and TRBJ2-7; 7 nucleotides line up with TRBD1. Germline CDR1 and CDR2: MNHEY and SVGEGT. The V and J ends lost 4 bases and 3 bases, in that order; junction bases with no gene match: 9. CDR3 length equals 15 residues.